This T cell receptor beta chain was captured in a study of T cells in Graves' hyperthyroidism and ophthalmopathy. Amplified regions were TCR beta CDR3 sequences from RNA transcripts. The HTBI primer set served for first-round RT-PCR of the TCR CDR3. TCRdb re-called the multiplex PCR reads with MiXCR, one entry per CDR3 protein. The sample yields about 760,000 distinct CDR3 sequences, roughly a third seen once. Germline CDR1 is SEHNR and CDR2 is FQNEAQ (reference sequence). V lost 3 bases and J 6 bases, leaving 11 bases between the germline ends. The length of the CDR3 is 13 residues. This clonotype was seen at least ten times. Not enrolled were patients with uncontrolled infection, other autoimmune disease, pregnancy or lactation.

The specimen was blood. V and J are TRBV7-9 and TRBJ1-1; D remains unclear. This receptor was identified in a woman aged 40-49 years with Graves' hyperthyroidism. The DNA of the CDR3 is TGTGCCAGCAGCTTCGAGGGTAGGGCTGAAGCTTTCTTT. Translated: CASSFEGRAEAFF.